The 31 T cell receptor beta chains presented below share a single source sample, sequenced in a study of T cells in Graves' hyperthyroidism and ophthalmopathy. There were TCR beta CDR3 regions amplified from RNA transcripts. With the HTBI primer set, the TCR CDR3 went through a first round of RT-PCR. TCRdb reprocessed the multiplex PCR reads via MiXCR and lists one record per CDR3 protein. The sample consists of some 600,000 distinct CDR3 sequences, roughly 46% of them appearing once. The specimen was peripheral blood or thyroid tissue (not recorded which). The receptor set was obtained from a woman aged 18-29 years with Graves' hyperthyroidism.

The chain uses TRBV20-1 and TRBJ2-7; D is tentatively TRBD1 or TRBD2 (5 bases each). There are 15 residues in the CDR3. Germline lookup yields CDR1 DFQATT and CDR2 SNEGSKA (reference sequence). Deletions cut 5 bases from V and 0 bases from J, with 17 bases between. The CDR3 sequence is CSAYNRDRSSYEQYF. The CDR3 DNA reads TGCAGTGCTTACAACCGGGACCGCAGCTCCTACGAGCAGTACTTC.

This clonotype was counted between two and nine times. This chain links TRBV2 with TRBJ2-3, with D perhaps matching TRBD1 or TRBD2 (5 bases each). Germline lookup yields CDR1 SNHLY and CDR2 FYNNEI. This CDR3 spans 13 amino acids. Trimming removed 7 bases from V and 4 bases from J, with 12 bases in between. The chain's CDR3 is CASIYMGADTQYF. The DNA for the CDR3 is TGTGCCAGCATCTACATGGGGGCAGATACGCAGTATTTT.

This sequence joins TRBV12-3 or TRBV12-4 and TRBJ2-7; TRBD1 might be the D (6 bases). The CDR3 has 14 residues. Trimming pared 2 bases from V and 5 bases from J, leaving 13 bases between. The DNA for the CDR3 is TGTGCCAGCAGTTTATTGACAGGATCAAACGAGCAGTACTTC. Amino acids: CASSLLTGSNEQYF.

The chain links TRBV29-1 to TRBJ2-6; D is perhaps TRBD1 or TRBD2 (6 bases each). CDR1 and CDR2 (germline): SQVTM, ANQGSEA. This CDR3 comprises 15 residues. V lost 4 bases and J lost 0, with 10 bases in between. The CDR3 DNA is TGCAGCGTTGGAGGGGGGACCTCTGGGGCCAACGTCCTGACTTTC. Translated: CSVGGGTSGANVLTF.

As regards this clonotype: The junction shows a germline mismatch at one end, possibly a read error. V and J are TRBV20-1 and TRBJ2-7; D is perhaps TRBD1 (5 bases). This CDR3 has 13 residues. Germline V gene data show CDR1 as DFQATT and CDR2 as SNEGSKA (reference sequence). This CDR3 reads CNARDRQTYEQYF. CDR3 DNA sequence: TGCAATGCTAGAGATCGACAGACCTACGAGCAGTACTTC.

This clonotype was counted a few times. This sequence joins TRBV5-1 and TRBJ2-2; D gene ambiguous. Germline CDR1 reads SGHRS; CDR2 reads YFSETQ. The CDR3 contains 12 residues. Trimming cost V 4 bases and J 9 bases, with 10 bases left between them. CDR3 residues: CASSLGPRELFF. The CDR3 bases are TGCGCCAGCAGCCTAGGGCCCCGGGAGCTGTTTTTT.

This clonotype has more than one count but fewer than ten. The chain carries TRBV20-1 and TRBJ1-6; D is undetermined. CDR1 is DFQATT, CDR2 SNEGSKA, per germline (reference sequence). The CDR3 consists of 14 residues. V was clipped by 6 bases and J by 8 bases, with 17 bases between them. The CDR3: CSADWRAGDSPLHF. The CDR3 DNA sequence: TGCAGTGCAGATTGGCGGGCTGGCGATTCACCCCTCCACTTT.

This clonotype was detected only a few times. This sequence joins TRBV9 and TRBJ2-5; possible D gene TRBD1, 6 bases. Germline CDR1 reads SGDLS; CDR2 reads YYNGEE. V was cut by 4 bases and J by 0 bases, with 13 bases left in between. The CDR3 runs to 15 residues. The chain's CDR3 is CASSLPTGNQETQYF. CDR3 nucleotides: TGTGCCAGCAGCTTACCGACAGGCAACCAAGAGACCCAGTACTTC.

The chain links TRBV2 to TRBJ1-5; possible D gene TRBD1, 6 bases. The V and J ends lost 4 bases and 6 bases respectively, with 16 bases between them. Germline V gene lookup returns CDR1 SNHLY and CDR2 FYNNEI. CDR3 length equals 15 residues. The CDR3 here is CASSGTAGAGQPQHF. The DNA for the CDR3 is TGTGCCAGCAGTGGAACGGCAGGGGCGGGTCAGCCCCAGCATTTT.

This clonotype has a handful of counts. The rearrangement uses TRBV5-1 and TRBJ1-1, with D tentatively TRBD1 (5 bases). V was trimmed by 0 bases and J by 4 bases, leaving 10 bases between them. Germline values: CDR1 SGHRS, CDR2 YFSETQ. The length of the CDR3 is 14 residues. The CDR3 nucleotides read TGCGCCAGCAGCTTGGTAGGGGAGATCACTGAAGCTTTCTTT. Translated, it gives CASSLVGEITEAFF.

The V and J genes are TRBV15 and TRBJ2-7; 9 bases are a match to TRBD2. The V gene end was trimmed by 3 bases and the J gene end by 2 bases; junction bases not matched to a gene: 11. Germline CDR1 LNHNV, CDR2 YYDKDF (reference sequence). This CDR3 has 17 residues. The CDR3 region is CATSSPYGASGTYEQYF. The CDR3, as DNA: TGTGCCACCAGCAGCCCTTATGGGGCTAGCGGGACCTACGAGCAGTACTTC.

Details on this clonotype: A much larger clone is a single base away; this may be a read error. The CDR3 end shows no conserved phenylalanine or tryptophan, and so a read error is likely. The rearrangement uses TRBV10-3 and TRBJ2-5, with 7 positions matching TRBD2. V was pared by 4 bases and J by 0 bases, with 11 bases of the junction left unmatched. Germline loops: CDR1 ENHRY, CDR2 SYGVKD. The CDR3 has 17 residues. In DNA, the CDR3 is TGTGCCATCAGTGCCCACCCGCTAGCGGCAAACCAAGAGACCCAGTACCTC. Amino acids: CAISAHPLAANQETQYL.

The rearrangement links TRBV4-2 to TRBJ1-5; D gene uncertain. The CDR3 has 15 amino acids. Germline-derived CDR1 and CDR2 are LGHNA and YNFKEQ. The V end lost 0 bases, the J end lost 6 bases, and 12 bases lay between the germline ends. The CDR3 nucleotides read TGTGCCAGCAGCCAAGATCTGTTGGTAATTCAGCCCCAGCATTTT. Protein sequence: CASSQDLLVIQPQHF.

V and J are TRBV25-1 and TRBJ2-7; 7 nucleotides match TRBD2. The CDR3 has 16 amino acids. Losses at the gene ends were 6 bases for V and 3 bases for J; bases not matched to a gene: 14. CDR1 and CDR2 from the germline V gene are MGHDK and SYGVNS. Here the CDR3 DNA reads TGTGCCAGCAGGTCGACGGCGGGAGACAAATACTACGAGCAGTACTTC. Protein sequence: CASRSTAGDKYYEQYF.

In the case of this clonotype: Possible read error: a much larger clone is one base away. CDR3 nucleotide sequence: TGCAGCGTTTCCCCGGGGACAACGCAAGAGACCCAGTACTTC. This sequence encodes CSVSPGTTQETQYF. The chain employs TRBV29-1 and TRBJ2-5; TRBD1 might be the D (6 bases). Germline lookup yields CDR1 SQVTM and CDR2 ANQGSEA. The CDR3 spans 14 residues. V was trimmed by 5 bases and J by 2 bases, leaving 15 bases between them.

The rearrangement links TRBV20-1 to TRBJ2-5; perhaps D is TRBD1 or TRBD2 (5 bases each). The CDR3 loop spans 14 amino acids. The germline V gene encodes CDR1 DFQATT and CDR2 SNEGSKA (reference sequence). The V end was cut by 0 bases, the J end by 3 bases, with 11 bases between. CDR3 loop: CSARETGPKETQYF. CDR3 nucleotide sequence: TGCAGTGCTAGAGAAACGGGACCCAAAGAGACCCAGTACTTC.

Written as DNA, the CDR3 is TGTGCCAGCAGCCTCAGGTCCAACAATCAGCCCCAGCATTTT. It translates to CASSLRSNNQPQHF. This rearrangement joins TRBV7-2 to TRBJ1-5; the D is unclear. Germline V gene sequence: CDR1 SGHTA, CDR2 FQGNSA. The CDR3 runs 14 residues. Trimming cost V 5 bases and J 3 bases, with 11 bases left between them.

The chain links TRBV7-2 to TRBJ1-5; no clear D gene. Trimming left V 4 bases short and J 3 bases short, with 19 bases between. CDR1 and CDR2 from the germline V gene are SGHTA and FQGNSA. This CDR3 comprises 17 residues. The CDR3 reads CASSSSGTDLANQPQHF. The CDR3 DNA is TGTGCCAGCAGCTCGTCGGGAACAGACTTGGCCAATCAGCCCCAGCATTTT.

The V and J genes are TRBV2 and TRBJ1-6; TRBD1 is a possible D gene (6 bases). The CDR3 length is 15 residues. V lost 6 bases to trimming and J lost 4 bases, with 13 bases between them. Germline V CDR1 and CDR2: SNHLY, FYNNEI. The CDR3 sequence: CASRLGQGYNSPLHF. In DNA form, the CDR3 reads TGTGCCAGCAGACTGGGGCAGGGGTATAATTCACCCCTCCACTTT.

The CDR3 DNA is TGCAGCGTTGAGACTAGCGGGAGTAGCGAGCAGTACTTC. Protein: CSVETSGSSEQYF. This rearrangement joins TRBV29-1 to TRBJ2-7; TRBD2 matches at 12 bases. With 3 bases clipped from V and 6 bases from J, the junction kept 3 bases outside the gene matches. Per germline, CDR1 SQVTM and CDR2 ANQGSEA. This CDR3 comprises 13 residues.

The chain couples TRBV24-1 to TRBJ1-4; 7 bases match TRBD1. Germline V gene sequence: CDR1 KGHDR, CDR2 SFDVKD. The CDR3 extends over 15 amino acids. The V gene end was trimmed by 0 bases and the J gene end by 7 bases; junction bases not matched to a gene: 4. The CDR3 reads CATSDLRGLREKLFF. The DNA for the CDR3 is TGTGCCACCAGTGATTTGAGGGGGCTACGTGAAAAACTGTTTTTT.

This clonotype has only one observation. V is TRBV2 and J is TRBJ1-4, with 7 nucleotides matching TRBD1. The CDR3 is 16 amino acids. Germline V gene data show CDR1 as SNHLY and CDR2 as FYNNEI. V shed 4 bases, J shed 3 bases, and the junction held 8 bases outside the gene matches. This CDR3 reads CASSGVGTASNEKLFF. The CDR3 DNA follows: TGTGCCAGCAGTGGCGTGGGGACAGCCTCTAATGAAAAACTGTTTTTT. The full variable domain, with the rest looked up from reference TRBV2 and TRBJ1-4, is EPEVTQTPSHQVTQMGQEVILRCVPISNHLYFYWYRQILGQKVEFLVSFYNNEISEKSEIFDDQFSVERPDGSNFTLKIRSTKLEDSAMYFCASSGVGTASNEKLFFGSGTQLSVL.

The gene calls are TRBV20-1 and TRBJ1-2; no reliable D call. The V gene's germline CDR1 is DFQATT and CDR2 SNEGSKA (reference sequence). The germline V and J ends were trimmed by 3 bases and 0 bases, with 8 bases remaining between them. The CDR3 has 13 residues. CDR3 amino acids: CSASQEANYGYTF. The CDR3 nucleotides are TGCAGTGCTAGCCAGGAAGCTAACTATGGCTACACCTTC.

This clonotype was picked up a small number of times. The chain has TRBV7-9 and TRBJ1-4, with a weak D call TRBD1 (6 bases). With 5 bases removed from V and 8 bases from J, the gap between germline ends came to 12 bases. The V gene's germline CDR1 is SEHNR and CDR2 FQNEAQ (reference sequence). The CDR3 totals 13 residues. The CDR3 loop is CASSPGVGEKLFF. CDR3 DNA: TGTGCCAGCAGCCCAGGGGTGGGAGAAAAACTGTTTTTT.

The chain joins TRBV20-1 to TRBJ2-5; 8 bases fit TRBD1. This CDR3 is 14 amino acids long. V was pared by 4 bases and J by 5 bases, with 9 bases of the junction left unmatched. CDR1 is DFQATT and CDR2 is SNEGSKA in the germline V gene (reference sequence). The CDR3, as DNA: TGCAGTGCTACCATGACAGGGGATGGGGAGACCCAGTACTTC. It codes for CSATMTGDGETQYF.

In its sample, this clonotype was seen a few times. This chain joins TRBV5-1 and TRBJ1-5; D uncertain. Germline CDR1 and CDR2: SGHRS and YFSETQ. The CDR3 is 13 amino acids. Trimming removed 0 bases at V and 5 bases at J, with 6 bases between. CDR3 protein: CASSLDPDQPQHF. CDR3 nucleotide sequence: TGCGCCAGCAGCTTGGACCCAGATCAGCCCCAGCATTTT.

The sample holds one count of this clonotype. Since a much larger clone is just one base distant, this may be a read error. In DNA, the CDR3 is TGTGCCAGCAGTGACGGGGGAGCTAACTATGGCTACACCTTC. This sequence encodes CASSDGGANYGYTF. The chain has TRBV2 and TRBJ1-2, with a weak D call TRBD1 (5 bases). The germline gives CDR1 SNHLY, CDR2 FYNNEI. The V and J ends lost 3 bases and 0 bases respectively, with 8 bases between them. The CDR3 runs to 14 residues.

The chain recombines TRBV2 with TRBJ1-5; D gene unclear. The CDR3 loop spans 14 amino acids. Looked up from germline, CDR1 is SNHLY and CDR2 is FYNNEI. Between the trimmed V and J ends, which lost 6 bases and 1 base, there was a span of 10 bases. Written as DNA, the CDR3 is TGTGCCAGCAGCTCACAACGAAGCAATCAGCCCCAGCATTTT. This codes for CASSSQRSNQPQHF.

The CDR3 is CATQGGIPNQPQHF. CDR3 DNA sequence: TGTGCCACTCAAGGCGGGATCCCCAATCAGCCCCAGCATTTT. This chain connects TRBV6-1 to TRBJ1-5; D is unclear. Trimming removed 10 bases at V and 3 bases at J, with 16 bases between. In germline, CDR1 is MNHNS, CDR2 SASEGT. CDR3 length equals 14 residues.

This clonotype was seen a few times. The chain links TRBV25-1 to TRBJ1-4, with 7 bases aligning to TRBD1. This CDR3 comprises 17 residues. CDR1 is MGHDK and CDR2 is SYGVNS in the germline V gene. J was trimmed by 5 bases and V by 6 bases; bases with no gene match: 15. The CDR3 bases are TGTGCCAGCAGCTTGACAGGGCTTCAGACCTACAATGAAAAACTGTTTTTT. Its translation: CASSLTGLQTYNEKLFF.

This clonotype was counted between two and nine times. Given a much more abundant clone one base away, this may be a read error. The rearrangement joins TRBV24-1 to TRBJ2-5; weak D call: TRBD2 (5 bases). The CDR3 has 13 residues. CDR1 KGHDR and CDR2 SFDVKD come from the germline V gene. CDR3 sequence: CATRRREEEAQYF. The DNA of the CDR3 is TGTGCCACCAGGCGACGGGAAGAAGAGGCCCAGTACTTC.